This entry lists 24 T cell receptor beta chains sequenced from one sample in a study of OX40 agonist ivuxolimab in advanced cancers. Profiled with immunoSEQ multiplex PCR; TCRdb holds only in-frame clones, not every one. The sample carries tens of thousands of clones, about 85% recorded once. The sequencing used CD4+ or CD8+ T cells sorted from blood, collected in a trial of the OX40 agonist ivuxolimab. The origin of the receptors is an adult with an advanced solid tumor such as melanoma, head and neck, liver or kidney cancer.

The J gene is TRBJ2-3, the V gene TRBV18; the match to TRBD2 covers 7 bases. The CDR3 totals 14 residues. The V segment lost 2 bases and the J segment 5 bases; nucleotides outside the gene matches: 4. Germline V gene lookup returns CDR1 KGHSH and CDR2 LQKENI. The chain's CDR3 is CASSPAGVGDTQYF. DNA of the CDR3: TGTGCCAGCTCACCAGCGGGAGTGGGAGATACGCAGTATTTT. The entire variable domain, with the rest obtained from reference TRBV18 and TRBJ2-3, is as follows: NAGVMQNPRHLVRRRGQEARLRCSPMKGHSHVYWYRQLPEEGLKFMVYLQKENIIDESGMPKERFSAEFPKEGPSILRIQQVVRGDSAAYFCASSPAGVGDTQYFGPGTRLTVL.

This chain uses TRBV5-1 with TRBJ1-1; D remains ambiguous. The CDR3 is made up of 13 amino acids. Germline V gives CDR1 SGHRS, CDR2 YFSETQ. The V gene lost 2 bases and the J gene lost 4 bases, with 9 bases spanning the gap. The CDR3 bases are TGCGCCAGCAGCTTAGAGGGAGTCACTGAAGCTTTCTTT. It yields the protein CASSLEGVTEAFF.

The chain combines TRBV11-2 with TRBJ2-2; 7 bases map to TRBD1. Trimming removed 5 bases from V and 0 bases from J; junction bases left unmatched: 3. Germline V gives CDR1 SGHAT, CDR2 FQNNGV. CDR3 size: 15 residues. The CDR3 here is CASSTQGANTGELFF. The CDR3 DNA sequence: TGTGCCAGCAGCACGCAGGGGGCGAACACCGGGGAGCTGTTTTTT.

The chain links TRBV28 to TRBJ2-6, with a tentative D call TRBD2 (5 bases). CDR3 size: 15 residues. Trimming removed 5 bases at V and 2 bases at J, with 10 bases between. Germline V gene sequence: CDR1 MDHEN, CDR2 SYDVKM. CDR3 amino acids: CASSRERAGANVLTF. Here the CDR3 DNA reads TGTGCCAGCAGTCGTGAGAGGGCTGGGGCCAACGTCCTGACTTTC. The full variable domain, in which reference TRBV28 and TRBJ2-6 provide the parts outside the CDR3, is DVKVTQSSRYLVKRTGEKVFLECVQDMDHENMFWYRQDPGLGLRLIYFSYDVKMKEKGDIPEGYSVSREKKERFSLILESASTNQTSMYLCASSRERAGANVLTFGAGSRLTVL.

This rearrangement joins TRBV2 to TRBJ1-5; D may be TRBD1 (6 bases). The germline V and J ends were trimmed by 6 bases and 0 bases, with 18 bases remaining between them. The CDR3 runs 17 residues. CDR1 is SNHLY, CDR2 FYNNEI, per germline. Here the CDR3 reads CASRTTGGGFSNQPQHF. CDR3 bases: TGTGCCAGCAGGACGACAGGTGGGGGGTTTAGCAATCAGCCCCAGCATTTT. Drawing the rest from reference TRBV2 and TRBJ1-5, the complete variable domain is EPEVTQTPSHQVTQMGQEVILRCVPISNHLYFYWYRQILGQKVEFLVSFYNNEISEKSEIFDDQFSVERPDGSNFTLKIRSTKLEDSAMYFCASRTTGGGFSNQPQHFGDGTRLSIL.

The rearrangement links TRBV6-1 to TRBJ2-1; 8 bases line up with TRBD2. The junction had 6 bases not matched to a gene; V was cut back by 4 bases and J by 7 bases. The germline V gene has CDR1 MNHNS and CDR2 SASEGT. The CDR3 totals 14 residues. In DNA form, the CDR3 reads TGTGCCAGCAGTGGAGCGGGACTAGATAATGAGCAGTTCTTC. This encodes CASSGAGLDNEQFF.

This sequence joins TRBV28 and TRBJ2-7; 9 bases fit TRBD1. With V trimmed by 4 bases and J by 4 bases, 5 bases remained unmatched. The CDR3 consists of 14 residues. Germline V gives CDR1 MDHEN, CDR2 SYDVKM. The DNA of the CDR3 is TGTGCCAGCAGTTCCCCGGACAGGGGATACGAGCAGTACTTC. Amino acid sequence: CASSSPDRGYEQYF. Full variable domain (rest looked up from reference TRBV28 and TRBJ2-7): DVKVTQSSRYLVKRTGEKVFLECVQDMDHENMFWYRQDPGLGLRLIYFSYDVKMKEKGDIPEGYSVSREKKERFSLILESASTNQTSMYLCASSSPDRGYEQYFGPGTRLTVT.

The chain carries TRBV6-6 and TRBJ1-5; 7 positions agree with TRBD1. This CDR3 spans 15 amino acids. V lost 6 bases and J lost 2; bases outside the gene matches: 7. Per germline, CDR1 MNHNY and CDR2 SVGAGI (reference sequence). In DNA form, the CDR3 reads TGTGCCAGCAGCCCTTACGACAGGGGCAATCAGCCCCAGCATTTT. Amino acid sequence: CASSPYDRGNQPQHF.

This chain links TRBV2 with TRBJ1-2; 11 nucleotides line up with TRBD1. The length of the CDR3 is 16 residues. Germline CDR1 reads SNHLY; CDR2 reads FYNNEI. The V and J ends lost 8 bases and 8 bases, in that order; junction bases with no gene match: 16. CDR3 region: CASGQGAARGASGYTF. The CDR3 bases are TGTGCCAGCGGACAGGGGGCCGCACGTGGGGCCTCCGGCTACACCTTC. Full variable domain (remainder filled in from reference TRBV2 and TRBJ1-2): EPEVTQTPSHQVTQMGQEVILRCVPISNHLYFYWYRQILGQKVEFLVSFYNNEISEKSEIFDDQFSVERPDGSNFTLKIRSTKLEDSAMYFCASGQGAARGASGYTFGSGTRLTVV.

J is TRBJ2-4 and V is TRBV28, with a possible D match to TRBD1 (7 bases). Germline values: CDR1 MDHEN, CDR2 SYDVKM. The CDR3 runs 18 residues. V was shortened by 6 bases and J by 0 bases, with 21 bases between the two germline ends. CDR3 loop: CASSRTGTRGLAKNIQYF. DNA for the CDR3: TGTGCCAGCAGCCGGACAGGCACCCGGGGGCTAGCCAAAAACATTCAGTACTTC. The full variable domain, rest sourced from reference TRBV28 and TRBJ2-4, is DVKVTQSSRYLVKRTGEKVFLECVQDMDHENMFWYRQDPGLGLRLIYFSYDVKMKEKGDIPEGYSVSREKKERFSLILESASTNQTSMYLCASSRTGTRGLAKNIQYFGAGTRLSVL.

The V and J genes are TRBV7-2 and TRBJ2-7; D not resolved. The V end was cut by 1 base, the J end by 3 bases, with 7 bases between. The CDR3 sequence is 13 residues long. From germline, CDR1 is SGHTA and CDR2 FQGNSA. Here the CDR3 reads CASSLVGIYEQYF. The CDR3 bases are TGTGCCAGCAGCTTAGTTGGGATCTACGAGCAGTACTTC.

This rearrangement joins TRBV10-2 to TRBJ2-5, with 13 bases lining up with TRBD2. This CDR3 is built from 19 residues. V shed 7 bases, J shed 0 bases, and the junction held 14 bases outside the gene matches. CDR1 and CDR2 from the germline V gene are WSHSY and SAAADI. The CDR3 DNA follows: TGCGCCAGCACGGGACGCGGACTAGCGGGAGCGGGGTACCAAGAGACCCAGTACTTC. Translating gives CASTGRGLAGAGYQETQYF.

This clone was recorded only once. The same CDR3 can be traced to other DNA sequences in this sample. The chain employs TRBV28 and TRBJ1-2; D call uncertain. Germline lookup yields CDR1 MDHEN and CDR2 SYDVKM. This CDR3 spans 12 amino acids. The V gene lost 6 bases and the J gene lost 0 bases, with 5 bases spanning the gap. In DNA form, the CDR3 reads TGTGCCAGCAGCCTGACTAACTATGGCTACACCTTC. Protein sequence: CASSLTNYGYTF.

J is TRBJ1-5 and V is TRBV6-1; 7 bases agree with TRBD1. This CDR3 has 15 amino acids. V lost 2 bases to trimming and J lost 3 bases; unmatched junction nucleotides: 4. The germline CDR1 and CDR2 sequences are MNHNS and SASEGT. CDR3 region: CASSEQTGNNQPQHF. DNA of the CDR3: TGTGCCAGCAGTGAACAGACAGGGAACAATCAGCCCCAGCATTTT.

V gene TRBV6-5 combines with J gene TRBJ1-5; 9 nucleotides match TRBD1. V shed 5 bases, J shed 5 bases, and the junction held 7 bases outside the gene matches. The germline V gene has CDR1 MNHEY and CDR2 SVGAGI. The CDR3 length is 15 residues. The CDR3 DNA sequence: TGTGCCAGCAGTCCGGGGACAGGGAGAGATCAGCCCCAGCATTTT. Its translation: CASSPGTGRDQPQHF.

The chain uses TRBV6-6 and TRBJ2-3; D not resolved. V gave up 1 base and J gave up 2 bases, with 7 bases separating them. CDR3 length: 14 amino acids. Looked up from germline, CDR1 is MNHNY and CDR2 is SVGAGI (reference sequence). The CDR3: CASSYLQNTDTQYF. The DNA for the CDR3 is TGTGCCAGCAGTTACTTACAAAACACAGATACGCAGTATTTT.

V usage is TRBV10-1 and J usage is TRBJ1-6; D ambiguous. The germline V gene has CDR1 WNHNN and CDR2 SYGVQD (reference sequence). V lost 7 bases and J 10 bases, leaving 14 bases between the germline ends. The CDR3 spans 13 residues. In DNA, the CDR3 is TGCGCCAGCAACCGGGCCTGGGGATCACCCCTCCACTTT. Its translation: CASNRAWGSPLHF.

The chain employs TRBV10-1 and TRBJ2-3; 8 nucleotides align to TRBD1. From germline, CDR1 is WNHNN and CDR2 SYGVQD (reference sequence). The CDR3 runs 17 residues. With 3 bases clipped from V and 2 bases from J, the junction kept 10 bases outside the gene matches. As DNA, the CDR3 is TGCGCCAGCAGTGACCCCGGGACAGGCGACCTCACAGATACGCAGTATTTT. Translating it yields CASSDPGTGDLTDTQYF.

V and J are TRBV7-9 and TRBJ2-1, with D possibly matching TRBD2 (6 bases). Germline-derived CDR1 and CDR2 are SEHNR and FQNEAQ (reference sequence). CDR3 size: 15 residues. Trimming cost V 5 bases and J 9 bases, with 20 bases left between them. CDR3 DNA: TGTGCCAGCAGCACCGAGGATCGGGAGTTCGGTGAGCAGTTCTTC. Translating it yields CASSTEDREFGEQFF.

The chain is built from TRBV10-1 and TRBJ2-1, with 11 nucleotides matching TRBD2. J gave up 4 bases and V 5 bases, and 1 base lay outside the gene matches. The CDR3 is 14 residues long. Per the germline V gene, CDR1 is WNHNN and CDR2 is SYGVQD (reference sequence). CDR3 coding DNA: TGCGCCAGCAGTCCTAGCGGGGGGTACAATGAGCAGTTCTTC. Translation gives CASSPSGGYNEQFF.

V gene TRBV25-1 combines with J gene TRBJ1-5; D may be TRBD1 (6 bases). Trimming removed 1 base at V and 2 bases at J, with 12 bases between. The V gene's germline CDR1 is MGHDK and CDR2 SYGVNS. This CDR3 is built from 16 residues. This CDR3 reads CASSESGGPGNQPQHF. The CDR3 DNA reads as TGTGCCAGCAGTGAATCTGGGGGGCCGGGCAATCAGCCCCAGCATTTT.

The chain combines TRBV28 with TRBJ2-4; D gene ambiguous. Germline V CDR1 and CDR2: MDHEN, SYDVKM. Trimming left V 1 base short and J 8 bases short, with 15 bases between. This CDR3 contains 15 residues. CDR3 sequence: CASSLSAALPDIQYF. The DNA for the CDR3 is TGTGCCAGCAGTTTATCCGCGGCGTTGCCGGACATTCAGTACTTC. Full variable domain (remainder filled in from reference TRBV28 and TRBJ2-4): DVKVTQSSRYLVKRTGEKVFLECVQDMDHENMFWYRQDPGLGLRLIYFSYDVKMKEKGDIPEGYSVSREKKERFSLILESASTNQTSMYLCASSLSAALPDIQYFGAGTRLSVL.

The chain carries TRBV5-6 and TRBJ2-1, with D perhaps TRBD1 (6 bases). The CDR3 runs to 15 residues. Trimming shortened V by 1 base and J by 2 bases, and 10 bases separated the two germline ends. Germline assignment: CDR1 SGHDT and CDR2 YYEEEE. The DNA of the CDR3 is TGTGCCAGCAGCTTGCAGGGGTTGCCCTACAATGAGCAGTTCTTC. Translation: CASSLQGLPYNEQFF.

This clone was recorded once. The chain recombines TRBV11-2 with TRBJ1-4; 10 positions agree with TRBD1. Trimming cost V 4 bases and J 7 bases; bases outside gene matches: 6. Germline loops: CDR1 SGHAT, CDR2 FQNNGV. This CDR3 has 15 amino acids. CDR3 sequence: CASSSMGQGSEKLFF. The CDR3 DNA is TGTGCCAGCAGCTCGATGGGACAGGGGTCTGAAAAACTGTTTTTT.